The 25 T cell receptor beta chains listed next were all sequenced from one sample in a study of cytomegalovirus exposure and HLA in healthy donors. Primers: 60 Vbeta forward and 13 Jbeta reverse. Profiled with immunoSEQ multiplex PCR; TCRdb holds only in-frame clones, not every one. This table has just over 150,000 clones, roughly 85% appearing once. Sequencing input: PBMCs. These TCRs come from a woman aged 45-59 years in good health and CMV-seropositive.

The chain joins TRBV9 to TRBJ2-2, with 13 bases identical to TRBD2. Germline V gene lookup returns CDR1 SGDLS and CDR2 YYNGEE. J gave up 6 bases and V 1 base, and 3 bases lay outside the gene matches. The CDR3 spans 16 residues. The CDR3 DNA follows: TGTGCCAGCAGCGTATCCGGACTAGCGGGAGCCGGGGAGCTGTTTTTT. Encoded protein: CASSVSGLAGAGELFF. The full variable domain, rest sourced from reference TRBV9 and TRBJ2-2, is DSGVTQTPKHLITATGQRVTLRCSPRSGDLSVYWYQQSLDQGLQFLIQYYNGEERAKGNILERFSAQQFPDLHSELNLSSLELGDSALYFCASSVSGLAGAGELFFGEGSRLTVL.

In nucleotides, the CDR3 is TGTGCCAGCAGGGGGAACAGGCGAGACTCCTACGAGCAGTACTTC. It codes for CASRGNRRDSYEQYF. This chain uses TRBV28 with TRBJ2-7, with a tentative D call TRBD1 (5 bases). V shed 6 bases and J shed 0 bases, with 15 bases lying between them. Germline CDR1 is MDHEN and CDR2 is SYDVKM. The CDR3 contains 15 residues. Complete variable domain (other parts from reference TRBV28 and TRBJ2-7): DVKVTQSSRYLVKRTGEKVFLECVQDMDHENMFWYRQDPGLGLRLIYFSYDVKMKEKGDIPEGYSVSREKKERFSLILESASTNQTSMYLCASRGNRRDSYEQYFGPGTRLTVT.

The chain couples TRBV2 to TRBJ2-1; D is possibly TRBD2 (6 bases). Germline CDR1 SNHLY, CDR2 FYNNEI. The V and J ends lost 5 bases and 4 bases respectively, with 12 bases between them. The CDR3 totals 14 residues. In DNA, the CDR3 is TGTGCCAGCAGTTGGGACGGACTATACAATGAGCAGTTCTTC. Translating it yields CASSWDGLYNEQFF. Variable domain in full (rest from reference TRBV2 and TRBJ2-1): EPEVTQTPSHQVTQMGQEVILRCVPISNHLYFYWYRQILGQKVEFLVSFYNNEISEKSEIFDDQFSVERPDGSNFTLKIRSTKLEDSAMYFCASSWDGLYNEQFFGPGTRLTVL.

V and J are TRBV19 and TRBJ1-2, with TRBD1 matching over 7 bases. The CDR3 runs 13 residues. CDR1 is LNHDA, CDR2 SQIVND, per germline (reference sequence). V shed 3 bases and J 3 bases; nucleotides not matched to a gene: 1. The CDR3 nucleotides are TGTGCCAGTAGTATGCAGGGGGACTATGGCTACACCTTC. This codes for CASSMQGDYGYTF. Full variable domain (outside the CDR3, taken from reference TRBV19 and TRBJ1-2): DGGITQSPKYLFRKEGQNVTLSCEQNLNHDAMYWYRQDPGQGLRLIYYSQIVNDFQKGDIAEGYSVSREKKESFPLTVTSAQKNPTAFYLCASSMQGDYGYTFGSGTRLTVV.

The chain carries TRBV4-3 and TRBJ1-4; 7 nucleotides match TRBD1. Germline V gene lookup returns CDR1 LGHNA and CDR2 YSLEER. The CDR3 extends over 15 amino acids. With 5 bases clipped from V and 3 bases from J, the junction kept 6 bases outside the gene matches. The CDR3 loop is CASSSQDRSNEKLFF. CDR3 nucleotides: TGCGCCAGCAGCTCCCAGGACAGGTCTAATGAAAAACTGTTTTTT.

This clone occurred a few times. V gene TRBV2 combines with J gene TRBJ1-3; the D is unclear. Germline V gene sequence: CDR1 SNHLY, CDR2 FYNNEI. V was clipped by 6 bases and J by 4 bases, with 22 bases between them. The CDR3 covers 17 residues. CDR3 DNA sequence: TGTGCCAGCAGGCGGGCAGTACGCGTCGTTTTGGGAAACACCATATATTTT. It specifies CASRRAVRVVLGNTIYF.

This clone showed up just a few times. CDR3 bases: TGTGCCATCAGTGTTGACAGGGGGCGGAAACTGTTTTTT. It is translated as CAISVDRGRKLFF. This rearrangement joins TRBV10-3 to TRBJ1-4, with 10 bases lining up with TRBD1. The CDR3 consists of 13 residues. After removal of 4 bases from V and 11 bases from J, the junction contained 4 bases not matched to a gene. Germline V lookup: CDR1 ENHRY, CDR2 SYGVKD.

The chain links TRBV13 to TRBJ2-2; TRBD1 matches at 8 bases. The CDR3 is 17 amino acids. Trimming cost V 4 bases and J 1 base; bases outside gene matches: 8. CDR1 and CDR2 (germline): PRHDT, FYEKMQ (reference sequence). The CDR3 region is CASSSTSGGMNTGELFF. CDR3 coding DNA: TGTGCCAGCAGCTCAACCTCAGGGGGCATGAACACCGGGGAGCTGTTTTTT. The full variable domain, rest sourced from reference TRBV13 and TRBJ2-2, is AAGVIQSPRHLIKEKRETATLKCYPIPRHDTVYWYQQGPGQDPQFLISFYEKMQSDKGSIPDRFSAQQFSDYHSELNMSSLELGDSALYFCASSSTSGGMNTGELFFGEGSRLTVL.

The V and J genes are TRBV28 and TRBJ1-5; TRBD1 is a possible D gene (6 bases). The ends were cut back, 6 bases at V and 7 bases at J, with 16 bases in the middle. CDR3 size: 14 residues. CDR1 is MDHEN, CDR2 SYDVKM, per germline. Here the CDR3 DNA reads TGTGCCAGCAGGATTACAGGGCTTGGCCAGCCCCAGCATTTT. Translating gives CASRITGLGQPQHF.

This chain connects TRBV4-2 to TRBJ2-1; D uncertain. Germline V gives CDR1 LGHNA, CDR2 YNFKEQ. This CDR3 has 15 amino acids. V dropped 0 bases and J dropped 4 bases, with 10 bases sitting between them. The CDR3 here is CASSQEVGGYNEQFF. The CDR3 nucleotides read TGTGCCAGCAGCCAAGAGGTCGGCGGTTACAATGAGCAGTTCTTC.

The chain employs TRBV9 and TRBJ2-7; D remains ambiguous. Trimming left V 3 bases short and J 0 bases short, with 7 bases between. CDR3 size: 13 residues. Germline values: CDR1 SGDLS, CDR2 YYNGEE. This CDR3 is CASSASSSYEQYF. Here the CDR3 DNA reads TGTGCCAGCAGCGCGTCTAGCTCCTACGAGCAGTACTTC.

The chain has TRBV4-2 and TRBJ2-4; 9 nucleotides line up with TRBD1. Germline lookup yields CDR1 LGHNA and CDR2 YNFKEQ. This CDR3 region has 14 residues. The J segment lost 7 bases and the V segment lost 0 bases, leaving 1 base of the junction unmatched. CDR3 region: CASSQDGQGNIQYF. Here the CDR3 DNA reads TGTGCCAGCAGCCAAGACGGACAGGGGAACATTCAGTACTTC.

The V and J genes are TRBV6-6 and TRBJ1-5, with D possibly matching TRBD1 (5 bases). Germline CDR1 MNHNY, CDR2 SVGAGI (reference sequence). V was pared by 6 bases and J by 3 bases, with 9 bases between. The CDR3 spans 13 residues. The DNA of the CDR3 is TGTGCCAGCAGGAGACAGTACAATCAGCCCCAGCATTTT. Translated, it gives CASRRQYNQPQHF.

This clone was observed a few times. The V call is TRBV5-4, the J call TRBJ2-7; D might be TRBD2 (7 bases). The CDR3 spans 17 residues. The germline V gene encodes CDR1 SGHNT and CDR2 YYREEE (reference sequence). The V end lost 4 bases, the J end lost 2 bases, and 22 bases lay between the germline ends. This chain's CDR3 is CASSLGGGGKNPYEQYF. The CDR3 bases are TGTGCCAGCAGCCTGGGAGGGGGGGGGAAAAACCCCTACGAGCAGTACTTC.

This clone has only one observation. This chain links TRBV11-2 with TRBJ2-5, with D hard to call. This CDR3 spans 11 amino acids. Germline values: CDR1 SGHAT, CDR2 FQNNGV. V lost 5 bases, J lost 3 bases, and 4 bases lay in between. The CDR3 protein is CASSLEETQYF. In DNA form, the CDR3 reads TGTGCCAGCAGCCTCGAAGAGACCCAGTACTTC.

This clone has just a few counts. The CDR3 nucleotides are TGTGCCAGCAATTCGGCTAGCGGGAGAACAGGGCAAGAGACCCAGTACTTC. This codes for CASNSASGRTGQETQYF. The chain carries TRBV25-1 and TRBJ2-5; TRBD2 matches at 10 bases. CDR1 MGHDK and CDR2 SYGVNS come from the germline V gene. The CDR3 runs 17 residues. V lost 7 bases and J lost 2; bases outside the gene matches: 13.

This clone was seen only a few times. V usage is TRBV7-2 and J usage is TRBJ2-7; perhaps TRBD2 as D (5 bases). CDR1 and CDR2 from the germline V gene are SGHTA and FQGNSA. Trimming removed 0 bases from V and 2 bases from J, with 5 bases in between. The CDR3 spans 13 residues. The CDR3 region has the DNA TGTGCCAGCAGCTTAGCGCGGGCCTACGAGCAGTACTTC. Protein sequence: CASSLARAYEQYF.

The rearrangement uses TRBV29-1 and TRBJ2-1; D uncertain. CDR1 and CDR2 (germline): SQVTM, ANQGSEA. V lost 6 bases, J lost 5 bases, and 5 bases lay in between. The CDR3 has 10 amino acids. The CDR3 loop is CSVRNNEQFF. The CDR3 bases are TGCAGCGTCAGGAACAATGAGCAGTTCTTC.

This clone appeared a single time. The chain is built from TRBV4-3 and TRBJ1-3; 7 bases align to TRBD1. CDR3 length equals 16 residues. CDR1 and CDR2 from the germline V gene are LGHNA and YSLEER. V trimming: 2 bases; J trimming: 4 bases; junction bases outside the gene matches: 8. The CDR3 reads CASSQTPQGSGNTIYF. The DNA of the CDR3 is TGCGCCAGCAGCCAAACCCCACAGGGGTCAGGAAACACCATATATTTT.

The CDR3 loop reads CASSVGPSYEQYF. The CDR3 DNA sequence: TGTGCCAGCAGTGTTGGCCCTTCCTACGAGCAGTACTTC. This sequence joins TRBV2 and TRBJ2-7; unclear D gene. Germline lookup yields CDR1 SNHLY and CDR2 FYNNEI. Trimming shortened V by 4 bases and J by 1 base, and 8 bases separated the two germline ends. The CDR3 is 13 amino acids.

This rearrangement joins TRBV7-2 to TRBJ1-5; TRBD1 matches at 9 bases. The length of the CDR3 is 16 residues. The germline gives CDR1 SGHTA, CDR2 FQGNSA. The V and J ends lost 5 bases and 1 base, in that order; junction bases with no gene match: 6. The CDR3 DNA reads TGTGCCAGCAGCCCGCGACAGGGGGAGAGCAATCAGCCCCAGCATTTT. As protein: CASSPRQGESNQPQHF.

This clone was seen a handful of times. The chain employs TRBV19 and TRBJ1-2, with 11 positions matching TRBD1. The V segment lost 8 bases and the J segment 3 bases; nucleotides outside the gene matches: 11. CDR1 is LNHDA and CDR2 is SQIVND in the germline V gene (reference sequence). The CDR3 loop spans 16 amino acids. As DNA, the CDR3 is TGTGCCAGTGGTGCCCCCGGGACAGGGGGGCACTATGGCTACACCTTC. It is translated as CASGAPGTGGHYGYTF. Full variable domain (outside the CDR3, taken from reference TRBV19 and TRBJ1-2): DGGITQSPKYLFRKEGQNVTLSCEQNLNHDAMYWYRQDPGQGLRLIYYSQIVNDFQKGDIAEGYSVSREKKESFPLTVTSAQKNPTAFYLCASGAPGTGGHYGYTFGSGTRLTVV.

This chain connects TRBV11-2 to TRBJ2-3; possible D gene TRBD1, 6 bases. The V end was cut by 0 bases, the J end by 4 bases, with 11 bases between. The length of the CDR3 is 15 residues. Germline V gene sequence: CDR1 SGHAT, CDR2 FQNNGV. CDR3 sequence: CASSLEAGVADTQYF. The CDR3 DNA follows: TGTGCCAGCAGCTTAGAGGCAGGGGTAGCAGATACGCAGTATTTT.

The chain combines TRBV12-5 with TRBJ1-2; 7 nucleotides line up with TRBD1. The germline CDR1 and CDR2 sequences are LGHNT and FRNRAP. There are 15 residues in the CDR3. Trimming removed 6 bases from V and 0 bases from J; junction bases left unmatched: 7. CDR3 in DNA: TGTGCTAGTGGCGAGGGGGACAGAGCTAACTATGGCTACACCTTC. This codes for CASGEGDRANYGYTF.

In DNA form, the CDR3 reads TGTGCCAGCACTCCGGGGGGAGCGGAACGTCAACTAGCCAAAAACATTCAGTACTTC. It codes for CASTPGGAERQLAKNIQYF. The chain joins TRBV7-4 to TRBJ2-4; TRBD2 matches at 7 bases. Trimming removed 7 bases from V and 0 bases from J; junction bases left unmatched: 18. The CDR3 is made up of 19 amino acids. Germline V gene data show CDR1 as SGHVT and CDR2 as SQSDAQ.